The 27 T cell receptor beta chains below come from one sample, sequenced in a study of beta chain features in type 1 diabetes. The study reverse transcribed the entire isolated RNA, so it sequenced expressed TCRB transcripts. Sequencing used immunoSEQ multiplex PCR; TCRdb keeps in-frame clones, though not all of them. The sample has about 620,000 clones, 15% to 17% seen once. The sequenced sample was naive CD4+ T cells from blood. Receptors originate from a man younger than 35 in good health.

This sequence joins TRBV29-1 and TRBJ2-5; the D gene is possibly TRBD2 (7 bases). In germline, CDR1 is SQVTM, CDR2 ANQGSEA. This CDR3 is 14 amino acids long. The germline V and J ends were trimmed by 5 bases and 2 bases, with 15 bases remaining between them. The CDR3 bases are TGCAGCGTTAGTTGGGGGGGGCGACAAGAGACCCAGTACTTC. The encoded protein is CSVSWGGRQETQYF.

This clone was observed a few times. V is TRBV4-3 and J is TRBJ2-3; D gene unclear. V shed 0 bases and J shed 4 bases, with 14 bases lying between them. This CDR3 comprises 16 residues. Germline-derived CDR1 and CDR2 are LGHNA and YSLEER. The CDR3 protein is CASSQDPVLLSDTQYF. The CDR3 nucleotides are TGCGCCAGCAGCCAAGATCCGGTTTTATTATCAGATACGCAGTATTTT.

This clone was observed a handful of times. The V gene is TRBV2, the J gene TRBJ2-1, with 10 bases fitting TRBD2. This CDR3 contains 15 residues. J gave up 3 bases and V 1 base, and 0 bases lay outside the gene matches. CDR1 SNHLY and CDR2 FYNNEI come from the germline V gene. The CDR3 DNA sequence: TGTGCCAGCAGTGAAGGGACTAGCGGCTACAATGAGCAGTTCTTC. This codes for CASSEGTSGYNEQFF.

Only a few counts were recorded for this clone. V is TRBV4-1 and J is TRBJ1-1; TRBD1 might be the D (6 bases). The CDR3 sequence is 17 residues long. Germline V CDR1 and CDR2: MGHRA, YSYEKL. Trimming took off 1 base at V and 1 base at J, with 16 bases between the two ends. The CDR3 sequence is CASSQGRAGHPNTEAFF. The CDR3, as DNA: TGCGCCAGCAGCCAAGGTAGGGCGGGACACCCGAACACTGAAGCTTTCTTT.

The chain is built from TRBV5-1 and TRBJ2-3; 11 bases match TRBD2. V was pared by 4 bases and J by 4 bases, with 2 bases of the junction left unmatched. This CDR3 is 14 amino acids long. Germline CDR1 is SGHRS and CDR2 is YFSETQ. The CDR3 here is CASSQLAGADTQYF. The CDR3 region has the DNA TGCGCCAGCAGCCAACTAGCGGGGGCAGATACGCAGTATTTT.

The rearrangement joins TRBV30 to TRBJ1-6; tentatively, D is TRBD1 (6 bases). The germline gives CDR1 GTSNPN, CDR2 SVGIG (reference sequence). Trimming stripped 0 bases from V and 7 bases from J, with 10 bases between. This CDR3 is built from 14 residues. In DNA, the CDR3 is TGTGCCTGGAGTGTACAGGGTGGAAATTCACCCCTCCACTTT. Protein: CAWSVQGGNSPLHF.

The chain uses TRBV5-1 and TRBJ2-1, with a weak D call TRBD2 (5 bases). This CDR3 is built from 15 residues. CDR1 and CDR2 from the germline V gene are SGHRS and YFSETQ. V lost 4 bases and J 3 bases, leaving 14 bases between the germline ends. DNA for the CDR3: TGCGCCAGCAGCATCGCTAGCAGCAGCTACAATGAGCAGTTCTTC. Protein sequence: CASSIASSSYNEQFF.

V is TRBV18 and J is TRBJ2-6; D remains unclear. From germline, CDR1 is KGHSH and CDR2 LQKENI. Trimming pared 2 bases from V and 2 bases from J, leaving 7 bases between. The CDR3 has 15 residues. CDR3 bases: TGTGCCAGCTCACCAACCCAGGCTGGGGCCAACGTCCTGACTTTC. Protein product: CASSPTQAGANVLTF.

Regarding this clone: Likely a read error: the CDR3 ends without its conserved phenylalanine or tryptophan. No DNA is shown, since the ends of the CDR3 on it are uncertain; the CDR3 is the one TCRdb lists. The chain is built from TRBV5-6 and TRBJ1-1. The CDR3 comprises 10 residues, both ends counted. Germline values: CDR1 SGHDT, CDR2 YYEEEE. The CDR3 sequence: CASSLEGRLS.

This chain connects TRBV7-9 to TRBJ2-7, with D maybe TRBD2 (5 bases). CDR1 SEHNR and CDR2 FQNEAQ come from the germline V gene (reference sequence). V lost 7 bases, J lost 3 bases, and 10 bases lay in between. This CDR3 is 12 amino acids long. The CDR3 sequence: CASTLRDYEQYF. In DNA form, the CDR3 reads TGTGCCAGCACTCTGAGGGACTACGAGCAGTACTTC.

V is TRBV27 and J is TRBJ1-5; no clear D gene. CDR1 is MNHEY, CDR2 SMNVEV, per germline (reference sequence). V was shortened by 2 bases and J by 6 bases, with 14 bases between the two germline ends. The CDR3 spans 15 residues. This CDR3 reads CASSLKGSRAQPQHF. CDR3 in DNA: TGTGCCAGCAGTTTAAAGGGCTCGAGGGCTCAGCCCCAGCATTTT.

Ten or more counts support this clone. CDR3 sequence (DNA): TGTGCCAGCAGCCAGGTCTGGAGGGATACGCAGTATTTT. This gives the protein CASSQVWRDTQYF. This chain links TRBV14 with TRBJ2-3; D possibly corresponds to TRBD2 (5 bases). V lost 3 bases, J lost 6 bases, and 10 bases lay in between. CDR1 and CDR2 (germline): SGHDN, FVKESK. There are 13 residues in the CDR3.

The chain recombines TRBV6-5 with TRBJ1-4; D is ambiguous. V was cut by 7 bases and J by 8 bases, with 20 bases left in between. The germline CDR1 and CDR2 sequences are MNHEY and SVGAGI. The CDR3 has 15 amino acids. This CDR3 is CASMVQGRHGEKLFF. The CDR3 DNA sequence: TGTGCCAGCATGGTTCAAGGGCGGCACGGGGAAAAACTGTTTTTT.

As regards this clone: At one of its ends the junction is not consistent with the germline gene, which may arise from a read error. The V gene is TRBV7-3, the J gene TRBJ1-3; TRBD1 agrees at 7 bases. This CDR3 contains 15 residues. Germline V gene sequence: CDR1 SGHTA, CDR2 FQGTGA. The CDR3 DNA follows: TGTGCCAGCAGCCTAACAGGGGACACTGGAAACACCATATATTTT. This encodes CASSLTGDTGNTIYF.

This clone was counted a few times. The rearrangement uses TRBV19 and TRBJ1-4; perhaps TRBD1 as D (6 bases). CDR1 is LNHDA, CDR2 SQIVND, per germline (reference sequence). There are 14 residues in the CDR3. V was clipped by 9 bases and J by 0 bases, with 11 bases between them. Here the CDR3 reads CASMDRATNEKLFF. The DNA of the CDR3 is TGTGCCAGCATGGACAGAGCAACTAATGAAAAACTGTTTTTT.

The rearrangement joins TRBV5-4 to TRBJ1-2; D is perhaps TRBD1 (5 bases). The V end was cut by 3 bases, the J end by 8 bases, with 14 bases between. Germline assignment: CDR1 SGHNT and CDR2 YYREEE (reference sequence). CDR3 length: 13 residues. The CDR3 DNA is TGTGCCAGCAGCTCCAGACAGAATCCGGGCTACACCTTC. Residues: CASSSRQNPGYTF.

This chain joins TRBV6-1 and TRBJ2-5, with 9 bases matching TRBD2. CDR1 is MNHNS, CDR2 SASEGT, per germline. CDR3 size: 14 residues. Germline trimming cut 4 bases from V and 5 bases from J; bases unmatched to any gene: 5. CDR3 coding DNA: TGTGCCAGCAGTGGGGGACTAGCTGGGGAGACCCAGTACTTC. As protein: CASSGGLAGETQYF.

In this sample, this clone turned up a few times. The chain links TRBV4-3 to TRBJ2-1; 8 bases agree with TRBD2. This CDR3 comprises 15 residues. Germline lookup yields CDR1 LGHNA and CDR2 YSLEER. Germline trimming cut 1 base from V and 2 bases from J; bases unmatched to any gene: 1. CDR3 bases: TGCGCCAGCAGCCAAGGAGCGGGAGCCTACAATGAGCAGTTCTTC. Its translation: CASSQGAGAYNEQFF.

The chain carries TRBV4-1 and TRBJ1-2; the match to TRBD1 covers 9 bases. Germline assignment: CDR1 MGHRA and CDR2 YSYEKL. This CDR3 region has 19 residues. The trim removed 1 base at V and 0 bases at J, leaving 12 bases unmatched. CDR3: CASSQVAPAGTGTNYGYTF. CDR3 nucleotides: TGCGCCAGCAGCCAAGTAGCCCCCGCCGGGACAGGGACTAACTATGGCTACACCTTC.

The chain employs TRBV7-9 and TRBJ1-4; 10 bases are shared with TRBD1. From germline, CDR1 is SEHNR and CDR2 FQNEAQ (reference sequence). V trimming: 5 bases; J trimming: 8 bases; junction bases outside the gene matches: 5. The length of the CDR3 is 14 residues. DNA for the CDR3: TGTGCCAGCAGCCGACAGGGGGCGGTCGAAAAACTGTTTTTT. Encoded protein: CASSRQGAVEKLFF.

This clone was picked up a small number of times. V gene TRBV28 combines with J gene TRBJ2-7, with 8 bases matching TRBD1. The V segment lost 7 bases and the J segment 2 bases; nucleotides outside the gene matches: 10. CDR3 length: 15 residues. Germline CDR1 is MDHEN and CDR2 is SYDVKM. Here the CDR3 DNA reads TGTGCCAGCACCCCTCCAGGGGGCCCTACCTACGAGCAGTACTTC. Translation gives CASTPPGGPTYEQYF.

The chain joins TRBV29-1 to TRBJ1-4; the D gene is possibly TRBD1 (5 bases). CDR3 length: 13 residues. With 4 bases removed from V and 7 bases from J, the gap between germline ends came to 13 bases. Germline assignment: CDR1 SQVTM and CDR2 ANQGSEA. In DNA, the CDR3 is TGCAGCGTTGGAGGGACTCTGACTGAAAAACTGTTTTTT. It specifies CSVGGTLTEKLFF. Full variable domain (remainder filled in from reference TRBV29-1 and TRBJ1-4): SAVISQKPSRDICQRGTSLTIQCQVDSQVTMMFWYRQQPGQSLTLIATANQGSEATYESGFVIDKFPISRPNLTFSTLTVSNMSPEDSSIYLCSVGGTLTEKLFFGSGTQLSVL.

J is TRBJ2-3 and V is TRBV7-2, with no clear D. CDR1 and CDR2 from the germline V gene are SGHTA and FQGNSA. The CDR3 contains 12 residues. Trimming left V 8 bases short and J 4 bases short, with 10 bases between. The CDR3 protein is CASYSSADTQYF. The CDR3 DNA sequence: TGTGCCAGCTACTCTTCGGCAGATACGCAGTATTTT. Full variable domain (missing parts from reference TRBV7-2 and TRBJ2-3): GAGVSQSPSNKVTEKGKDVELRCDPISGHTALYWYRQSLGQGLEFLIYFQGNSAPDKSGLPSDRFSAERTGGSVSTLTIQRTQQEDSAVYLCASYSSADTQYFGPGTRLTVL.

There are a few counts of this clone. This chain connects TRBV2 to TRBJ1-4; D is unclear. The CDR3 sequence is 13 residues long. Germline V gene sequence: CDR1 SNHLY, CDR2 FYNNEI. Between the trimmed V and J ends, which lost 4 bases and 8 bases, there was a span of 11 bases. CDR3 DNA sequence: TGTGCCAGCAGTGGAAGCGCTGGAGAAAAACTGTTTTTT. This gives the protein CASSGSAGEKLFF.

The chain couples TRBV2 to TRBJ2-1, with TRBD1 matching over 9 bases. Germline CDR1 SNHLY, CDR2 FYNNEI. The CDR3 runs 14 residues. After removal of 2 bases from V and 7 bases from J, the junction contained 3 bases not matched to a gene. In DNA, the CDR3 is TGTGCCAGCAGTGAAAGGACAGGGGCAAATGAGCAGTTCTTC. Translation: CASSERTGANEQFF.

The rearrangement joins TRBV28 to TRBJ2-5, with D possibly matching TRBD1 (6 bases). This CDR3 region has 11 residues. Germline V gene data show CDR1 as MDHEN and CDR2 as SYDVKM. V dropped 5 bases and J dropped 5 bases, with 6 bases sitting between them. CDR3 DNA sequence: TGTGCCAGCAGTACAGGGGAGACCCAGTACTTC. This translates into CASSTGETQYF.

This clone has only a few counts. The CDR3 sequence is CASRSSGKRIAKNIQYF. Here the CDR3 DNA reads TGTGCCAGCAGGTCTAGCGGGAAGAGAATAGCCAAAAACATTCAGTACTTC. The rearrangement links TRBV11-2 to TRBJ2-4; 9 bases match TRBD2. The CDR3 is 17 amino acids. Trimming cost V 6 bases and J 0 bases; bases outside gene matches: 9. Germline loops: CDR1 SGHAT, CDR2 FQNNGV.